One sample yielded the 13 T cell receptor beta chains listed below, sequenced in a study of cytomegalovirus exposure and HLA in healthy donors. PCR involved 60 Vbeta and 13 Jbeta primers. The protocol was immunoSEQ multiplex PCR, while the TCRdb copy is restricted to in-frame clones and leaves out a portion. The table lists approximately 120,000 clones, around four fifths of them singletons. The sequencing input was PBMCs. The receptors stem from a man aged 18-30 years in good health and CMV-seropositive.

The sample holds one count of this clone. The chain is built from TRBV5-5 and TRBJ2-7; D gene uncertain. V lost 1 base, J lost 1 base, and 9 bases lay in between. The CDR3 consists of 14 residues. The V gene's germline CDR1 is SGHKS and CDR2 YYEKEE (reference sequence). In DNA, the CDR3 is TGTGCCAGCAGCTTGCTACAGTATTCCTACGAGCAGTACTTC. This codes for CASSLLQYSYEQYF.

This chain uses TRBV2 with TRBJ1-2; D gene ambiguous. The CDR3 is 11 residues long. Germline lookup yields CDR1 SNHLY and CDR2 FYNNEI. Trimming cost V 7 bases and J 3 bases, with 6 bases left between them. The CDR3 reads CASMRDYGYTF. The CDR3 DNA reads TGTGCCAGCATGAGGGACTATGGCTACACCTTC.

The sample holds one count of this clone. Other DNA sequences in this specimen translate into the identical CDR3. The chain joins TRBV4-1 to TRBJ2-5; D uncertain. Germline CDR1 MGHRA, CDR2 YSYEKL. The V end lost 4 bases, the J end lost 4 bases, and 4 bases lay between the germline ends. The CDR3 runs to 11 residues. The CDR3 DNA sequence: TGCGCCAGCAGCCGCGGAGAGACCCAGTACTTC. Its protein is CASSRGETQYF.

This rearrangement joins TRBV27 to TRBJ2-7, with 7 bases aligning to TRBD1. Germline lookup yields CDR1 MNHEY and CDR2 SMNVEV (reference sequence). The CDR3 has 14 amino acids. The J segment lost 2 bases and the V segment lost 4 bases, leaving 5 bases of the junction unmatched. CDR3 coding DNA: TGTGCCAGCAGTTCAGGGACAGCCACCTACGAGCAGTACTTC. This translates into CASSSGTATYEQYF.

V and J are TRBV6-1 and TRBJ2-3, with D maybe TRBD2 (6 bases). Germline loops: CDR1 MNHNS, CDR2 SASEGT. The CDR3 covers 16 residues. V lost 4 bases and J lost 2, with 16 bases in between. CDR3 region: CASSGHAGSLTDTQYF. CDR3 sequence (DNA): TGTGCCAGCAGTGGACATGCGGGGAGTCTCACAGATACGCAGTATTTT.

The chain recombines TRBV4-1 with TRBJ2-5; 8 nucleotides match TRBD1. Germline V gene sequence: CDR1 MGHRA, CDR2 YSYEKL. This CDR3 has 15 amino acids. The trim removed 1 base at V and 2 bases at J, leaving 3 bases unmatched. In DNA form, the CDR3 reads TGCGCCAGCAGCCAAGTGGACAGGGATCAAGAGACCCAGTACTTC. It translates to CASSQVDRDQETQYF.

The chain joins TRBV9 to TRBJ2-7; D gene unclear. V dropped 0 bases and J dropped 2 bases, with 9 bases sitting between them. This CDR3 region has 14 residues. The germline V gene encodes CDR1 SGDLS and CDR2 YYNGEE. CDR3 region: CASSVDSRAYEQYF. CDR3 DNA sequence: TGTGCCAGCAGCGTAGATAGCAGAGCCTACGAGCAGTACTTC.

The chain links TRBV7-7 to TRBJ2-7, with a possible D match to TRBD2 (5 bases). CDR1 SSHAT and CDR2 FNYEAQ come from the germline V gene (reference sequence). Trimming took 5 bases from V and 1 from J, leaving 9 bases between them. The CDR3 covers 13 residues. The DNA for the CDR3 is TGTGCCAGCAGCATGGGAGATTCCTACGAGCAGTACTTC. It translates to CASSMGDSYEQYF.

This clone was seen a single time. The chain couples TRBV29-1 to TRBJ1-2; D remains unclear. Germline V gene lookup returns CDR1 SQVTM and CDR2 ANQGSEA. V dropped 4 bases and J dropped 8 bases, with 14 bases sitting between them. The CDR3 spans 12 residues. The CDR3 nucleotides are TGCAGCGTTGGGGAGGGAAGAAGCGGCTACACCTTC. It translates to CSVGEGRSGYTF.

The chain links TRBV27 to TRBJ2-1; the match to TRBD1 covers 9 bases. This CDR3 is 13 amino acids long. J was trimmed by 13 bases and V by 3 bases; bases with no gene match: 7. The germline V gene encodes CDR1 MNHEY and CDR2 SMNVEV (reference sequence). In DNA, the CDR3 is TGTGCCAGCAGTTTGGGGACAGGGTTGGAACAGTTCTTC. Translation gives CASSLGTGLEQFF.

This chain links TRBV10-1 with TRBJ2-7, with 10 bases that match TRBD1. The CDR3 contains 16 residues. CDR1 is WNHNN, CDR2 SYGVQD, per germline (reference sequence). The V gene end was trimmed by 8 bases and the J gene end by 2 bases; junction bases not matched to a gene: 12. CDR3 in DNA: TGCGCCAGCTATACCGGGACAGGGGTCCTCCCCTACGAGCAGTACTTC. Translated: CASYTGTGVLPYEQYF.

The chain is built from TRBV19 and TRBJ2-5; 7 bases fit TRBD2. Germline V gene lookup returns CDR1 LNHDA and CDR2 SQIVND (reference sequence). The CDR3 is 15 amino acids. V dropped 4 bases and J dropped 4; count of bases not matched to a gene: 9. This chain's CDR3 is CASSRTRNAVETQYF. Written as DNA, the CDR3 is TGTGCCAGTAGTAGGACTAGAAACGCGGTAGAGACCCAGTACTTC. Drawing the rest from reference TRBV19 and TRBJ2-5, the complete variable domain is DGGITQSPKYLFRKEGQNVTLSCEQNLNHDAMYWYRQDPGQGLRLIYYSQIVNDFQKGDIAEGYSVSREKKESFPLTVTSAQKNPTAFYLCASSRTRNAVETQYFGPGTRLLVL.

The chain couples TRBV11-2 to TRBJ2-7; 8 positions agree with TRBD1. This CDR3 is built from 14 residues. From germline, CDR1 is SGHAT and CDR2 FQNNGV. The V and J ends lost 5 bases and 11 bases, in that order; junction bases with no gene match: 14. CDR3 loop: CASSPGGGSPREYF. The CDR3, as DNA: TGTGCCAGCAGCCCAGGGGGCGGCTCACCACGGGAGTACTTC.